This T cell receptor (beta chain) stems from a study of T cells in Graves' hyperthyroidism and ophthalmopathy. This CDR3 is 14 amino acids long. Looked up from germline, CDR1 is MNHNS and CDR2 is SASEGT. The V gene lost 6 bases and the J gene lost 6 bases, with 17 bases spanning the gap. This clonotype has ten or more counts. Its antigen is not known. TCR beta CDR3 regions were amplified from RNA. A first-round RT-PCR of the TCR CDR3 used the HTBI primer set. TCRdb re-analysed the multiplex PCR reads in MiXCR, keeping a single row per CDR3 protein. The sample includes about 700,000 distinct CDR3 sequences, around 15% of them seen just once. The study's findings and limits: Blood shared most expanded thyroid clonotypes above 0.001.

The receptor was isolated from a young woman with Graves' hyperthyroidism. Sequencing was carried out using blood. J is TRBJ1-1 and V is TRBV6-1, with a possible D match to TRBD1 (6 bases). This CDR3 reads CASSETGRGAEAFF. CDR3 DNA: TGTGCCAGCAGCGAAACAGGGAGGGGAGCTGAAGCTTTCTTT.